Presented here are 30 T cell receptor beta chains from one specimen sequenced in a study of T-cell memory formation after mild COVID-19. TCRdb independently ran MiXCR on the 5' RACE reads; one entry per CDR3 protein. The sample lists some 320,000 distinct CDR3 sequences; 13% to 15% were seen once. The sequenced material came from PBMCs or a T cell subset sorted from them (not recorded which). Source of these receptors: a young man who had mild COVID-19 (a few samples of this study predate the infection). Cell type and time point are not known.

This rearrangement joins TRBV6-5 to TRBJ2-3, with 11 bases fitting TRBD2. V was clipped by 6 bases and J by 2 bases; unmatched bases: 4. Germline V CDR1 and CDR2: MNHEY, SVGAGI. The CDR3 covers 15 residues. CDR3 sequence: CASSRLAGYTDTQYF. The DNA for the CDR3 is TGTGCCAGCAGCAGACTAGCGGGGTACACAGATACGCAGTATTTT.

V is TRBV7-8 and J is TRBJ1-1, with D maybe TRBD1 (5 bases). This CDR3 has 16 residues. Per germline, CDR1 SGHVS and CDR2 FQNEAQ. V gave up 4 bases and J gave up 5 bases, with 20 bases separating them. CDR3 nucleotide sequence: TGTGCCAGCAGCTCCCCTCGGGTCAGGGTGAGGACTGAAGCTTTCTTT. Translation gives CASSSPRVRVRTEAFF. The full variable domain, in which reference TRBV7-8 and TRBJ1-1 provide the parts outside the CDR3, is GAGVSQSPRYKVAKRGQDVALRCDPISGHVSLFWYQQALGQGPEFLTYFQNEAQLDKSGLPSDRFFAERPEGSVSTLKIQRTQQEDSAVYLCASSSPRVRVRTEAFFGQGTRLTVV.

The CDR3 region is CASSPRTSGGILDEQFF. The CDR3, as DNA: TGTGCCAGCAGCCCTAGGACTAGCGGGGGGATTCTAGATGAGCAGTTCTTC. The chain couples TRBV11-2 to TRBJ2-1, with 14 bases identical to TRBD2. Germline loops: CDR1 SGHAT, CDR2 FQNNGV. The CDR3 consists of 17 residues. Trimming cost V 5 bases and J 8 bases; bases outside gene matches: 11.

This chain connects TRBV12-3 or TRBV12-4 to TRBJ1-5; the D gene is possibly TRBD1 (5 bases). The CDR3 loop spans 13 amino acids. V lost 6 bases to trimming and J lost 6 bases, with 12 bases between them. DNA of the CDR3: TGTGCCAGCAGCAAGACACAGGTTCAGCCCCAGCATTTT. Its protein product is CASSKTQVQPQHF.

This clonotype occurred many times. The chain employs TRBV11-3 and TRBJ2-1, with 9 bases identical to TRBD2. Losses at the gene ends were 1 base for V and 6 bases for J; bases not matched to a gene: 7. CDR1 is SGHNT and CDR2 is YENEEA in the germline V gene. The CDR3 runs to 16 residues. The DNA of the CDR3 is TGTGCCAGCAGCTTAGTCGGCGGGGGGGCCGGCAATGAGCAGTTCTTC. Its translation: CASSLVGGGAGNEQFF. Supplemented by reference TRBV11-3 and TRBJ2-1, the full variable domain reads EAGVVQSPRYKIIEKKQPVAFWCNPISGHNTLYWYLQNLGQGPELLIRYENEEAVDDSQLPKDRFSAERLKGVDSTLKIQPAELGDSAVYLCASSLVGGGAGNEQFFGPGTRLTVL.

The chain combines TRBV12-3 or TRBV12-4 with TRBJ2-3, with 12 bases lining up with TRBD1. This CDR3 is built from 18 residues. The V and J ends lost 6 bases and 2 bases, in that order; junction bases with no gene match: 12. The CDR3 DNA follows: TGTGCCAGCAGGGCAGTTGGGACAGGGGGCATATCCACAGATACGCAGTATTTT. This encodes CASRAVGTGGISTDTQYF.

This clonotype has a count of ten or more. V is TRBV14 and J is TRBJ2-7; D ambiguous. Trimming took off 3 bases at V and 2 bases at J, with 14 bases between the two ends. The CDR3 has 15 amino acids. Germline V lookup: CDR1 SGHDN, CDR2 FVKESK. CDR3 residues: CASSQGVANTYEQYV. CDR3 DNA sequence: TGTGCCAGCAGCCAGGGTGTCGCCAATACCTACGAGCAGTACGTC.

The chain employs TRBV12-3 or TRBV12-4 and TRBJ2-2; 13 bases line up with TRBD2. This CDR3 contains 15 residues. V was pared by 6 bases and J by 7 bases, with 5 bases of the junction left unmatched. The CDR3 bases are TGTGCCAGCAGCCAGACTAGCGGGGGGAGCGGGGAGCTGTTTTTT. This sequence encodes CASSQTSGGSGELFF.

This clonotype has a handful of counts. The chain combines TRBV6-1 with TRBJ2-1; D is unresolved. The CDR3 loop spans 15 amino acids. Trimming took 4 bases from V and 3 from J, leaving 13 bases between them. Germline V gene data show CDR1 as MNHNS and CDR2 as SASEGT. This CDR3 is CASSVPVRSYNEQFF. DNA of the CDR3: TGTGCCAGCAGTGTCCCAGTCCGGAGCTACAATGAGCAGTTCTTC.

This clonotype showed up just a few times. V usage is TRBV4-2 and J usage is TRBJ1-2, with unresolved D. Germline V gene data show CDR1 as LGHNA and CDR2 as YNFKEQ. V was shortened by 0 bases and J by 8 bases, with 19 bases between the two germline ends. CDR3 length: 16 amino acids. The CDR3 region has the DNA TGTGCCAGCAGCCAAGATCGTCGTTCAGGCCAAGGGGGCTACACCTTC. Residues: CASSQDRRSGQGGYTF.

The chain employs TRBV5-6 and TRBJ2-7; TRBD2 agrees at 7 bases. The CDR3 has 13 amino acids. Germline CDR1 is SGHDT and CDR2 is YYEEEE. V lost 4 bases and J lost 2; bases outside the gene matches: 3. The CDR3 DNA sequence: TGTGCCAGCAGCCGGGACTACACCTACGAGCAGTACTTC. It is translated as CASSRDYTYEQYF.

The chain carries TRBV9 and TRBJ1-6, with 7 bases aligning to TRBD1. The germline CDR1 and CDR2 sequences are SGDLS and YYNGEE. This CDR3 has 15 residues. The junction had 4 bases not matched to a gene; V was cut back by 0 bases and J by 7 bases. Here the CDR3 reads CASSVGGTANSPLHF. CDR3 nucleotide sequence: TGTGCCAGCAGCGTAGGTGGGACAGCAAATTCACCCCTCCACTTT.

This chain joins TRBV12-3 or TRBV12-4 and TRBJ2-5; D might be TRBD2 (5 bases). This CDR3 has 14 amino acids. V was clipped by 7 bases and J by 1 base, with 13 bases between them. The CDR3 reads CASTLRGSQETQYF. CDR3 sequence (DNA): TGTGCCAGCACCCTCCGGGGTTCCCAAGAGACCCAGTACTTC.

In its sample, this clonotype was seen a few times. The chain employs TRBV5-1 and TRBJ2-3; no clear D gene. Germline CDR1 is SGHRS and CDR2 is YFSETQ. V lost 0 bases to trimming and J lost 4 bases, with 12 bases between them. The CDR3 extends over 15 amino acids. The CDR3 DNA is TGCGCCAGCAGCTTGGGGCAGCTTGCACCAGATACGCAGTATTTT. Translated, it gives CASSLGQLAPDTQYF.

This sequence joins TRBV5-6 and TRBJ1-1, with D maybe TRBD1 (5 bases). The V end was cut by 0 bases, the J end by 7 bases, with 22 bases between. CDR3 length: 17 amino acids. Germline-derived CDR1 and CDR2 are SGHDT and YYEEEE. This chain's CDR3 is CASSLEGTQGGFGEAFF. CDR3 nucleotides: TGTGCCAGCAGCTTGGAAGGGACCCAGGGTGGGTTCGGTGAAGCTTTCTTT.

There are a few counts of this clonotype. The chain has TRBV6-1 and TRBJ2-1; 8 bases fit TRBD2. This CDR3 has 15 amino acids. The germline V gene has CDR1 MNHNS and CDR2 SASEGT. Germline trimming cut 9 bases from V and 4 bases from J; bases unmatched to any gene: 11. The CDR3 coding sequence is TGTGCCAGTCGAATACCGGGACTAGTTTACAATGAGCAGTTCTTC. Amino acids: CASRIPGLVYNEQFF.

This clonotype was counted only a few times. The chain joins TRBV7-3 to TRBJ2-3; the D gene is possibly TRBD1 (6 bases). The CDR3 spans 15 residues. CDR1 is SGHTA, CDR2 FQGTGA, per germline. V was cut by 6 bases and J by 5 bases, with 18 bases left in between. This CDR3 reads CASSRTGTTRDTQYF. As DNA, the CDR3 is TGTGCCAGCAGTCGTACCGGGACAACCCGAGATACGCAGTATTTT.

V and J are TRBV12-3 or TRBV12-4 and TRBJ1-5; D may be TRBD1 (6 bases). This CDR3 is 14 amino acids long. The V end was cut by 4 bases, the J end by 2 bases, with 9 bases between. CDR3 sequence: CASSWTVGNQPQHF. CDR3 DNA sequence: TGTGCCAGCAGTTGGACAGTAGGCAATCAGCCCCAGCATTTT.

This chain connects TRBV5-4 to TRBJ2-1, with TRBD2 matching 11 bases. The CDR3 spans 16 residues. The germline V gene encodes CDR1 SGHNT and CDR2 YYREEE (reference sequence). J gave up 6 bases and V 4 bases, and 9 bases lay outside the gene matches. The CDR3 region is CASSLPGLAGPNEQFF. CDR3 DNA sequence: TGTGCCAGCAGCCTCCCCGGACTAGCGGGCCCCAATGAGCAGTTCTTC.

This clonotype was observed a few times. The chain joins TRBV5-1 to TRBJ2-6; a possible D gene is TRBD1 (6 bases). The V gene's germline CDR1 is SGHRS and CDR2 YFSETQ. The CDR3 is made up of 17 amino acids. Trimming left V 2 bases short and J 1 base short, with 13 bases between. The CDR3 coding sequence is TGCGCCAGCAGCTTAGGGGGTATCAAGTCTGGGGCCAACGTCCTGACTTTC. Amino acid sequence: CASSLGGIKSGANVLTF.

The chain employs TRBV2 and TRBJ2-3; D is unclear. The CDR3 consists of 13 residues. The germline V gene has CDR1 SNHLY and CDR2 FYNNEI. The V and J ends lost 8 bases and 4 bases respectively, with 13 bases between them. The CDR3 nucleotides read TGTGCCAGCCTTTCGGAGTGGGCAGATACGCAGTATTTT. It encodes CASLSEWADTQYF.

V gene TRBV11-2 combines with J gene TRBJ2-1, with 12 bases that match TRBD2. This CDR3 region has 15 residues. CDR1 is SGHAT and CDR2 is FQNNGV in the germline V gene. With V trimmed by 6 bases and J by 8 bases, 8 bases remained unmatched. The CDR3 nucleotides are TGTGCCAGCAGTCCACTAGCGGGGGGCCGACATGAGCAGTTCTTC. Encoded protein: CASSPLAGGRHEQFF.

This clonotype was counted only a few times. The chain employs TRBV3-1 and TRBJ2-7, with D possibly being TRBD2 (5 bases). Trimming took 7 bases from V and 7 from J, leaving 17 bases between them. The CDR3 spans 13 residues. The V gene's germline CDR1 is LGHDT and CDR2 YNNKEL (reference sequence). CDR3 protein: CASIPWEPREQYV. CDR3 coding DNA: TGTGCCAGCATCCCCTGGGAGCCCCGTGAGCAGTACGTC.

The chain is built from TRBV5-1 and TRBJ2-1, with 7 bases identical to TRBD2. CDR1 SGHRS and CDR2 YFSETQ come from the germline V gene. The CDR3 extends over 15 amino acids. Germline trimming cut 4 bases from V and 5 bases from J; bases unmatched to any gene: 9. CDR3: CASSPDWGGNNEQFF. The CDR3 nucleotides read TGCGCCAGCAGCCCTGACTGGGGGGGGAACAATGAGCAGTTCTTC.

The chain combines TRBV2 with TRBJ2-1; D gene ambiguous. Trimming removed 2 bases at V and 8 bases at J, with 7 bases between. Germline V CDR1 and CDR2: SNHLY, FYNNEI. CDR3 size: 12 residues. The CDR3 spells CASSEPGDEQFF. The CDR3 coding sequence is TGTGCCAGCAGTGAACCTGGGGATGAGCAGTTCTTC.

This clonotype was detected a few times. V usage is TRBV4-3 and J usage is TRBJ2-6, with D unclear. The CDR3 runs 19 residues. Between the trimmed V and J ends, which lost 0 bases and 0 bases, there was a span of 15 bases. The V gene's germline CDR1 is LGHNA and CDR2 YSLEER. CDR3 region: CASSQDFIEDSSGANVLTF. The CDR3 DNA reads TGCGCCAGCAGCCAAGATTTCATAGAGGATAGCTCTGGGGCCAACGTCCTGACTTTC.

The chain combines TRBV5-1 with TRBJ2-5, with D tentatively TRBD1 (6 bases). V lost 1 base and J 2 bases, leaving 12 bases between the germline ends. The CDR3 runs 15 residues. Germline lookup yields CDR1 SGHRS and CDR2 YFSETQ. The CDR3 DNA is TGCGCCAGCAGCTTGAGGACAGCGTCACAAGAGACCCAGTACTTC. It codes for CASSLRTASQETQYF.

This clonotype showed up just a few times. This chain connects TRBV5-6 to TRBJ2-7; D gene ambiguous. V dropped 1 base and J dropped 1 base, with 9 bases sitting between them. Germline V CDR1 and CDR2: SGHDT, YYEEEE. This CDR3 has 14 residues. In DNA, the CDR3 is TGTGCCAGCAGCTTGTTTACGGGTTCCTACGAGCAGTACGTC. This codes for CASSLFTGSYEQYV.

The chain recombines TRBV7-7 with TRBJ2-5; 10 nucleotides agree with TRBD2. CDR1 and CDR2 from the germline V gene are SSHAT and FNYEAQ (reference sequence). The CDR3 totals 19 residues. The J segment lost 0 bases and the V segment lost 5 bases, leaving 15 bases of the junction unmatched. DNA of the CDR3: TGTGCCAGCAGCCCGGAGCGGGGGGGGACTGAAATGTACCAAGAGACCCAGTACTTC. Protein sequence: CASSPERGGTEMYQETQYF. Complete variable domain (other parts from reference TRBV7-7 and TRBJ2-5): GAGVSQSPRYKVTKRGQDVTLRCDPISSHATLYWYQQALGQGPEFLTYFNYEAQPDKSGLPSDRFSAERPEGSISTLTIQRTEQRDSAMYRCASSPERGGTEMYQETQYFGPGTRLLVL.

This clonotype was detected a few times. V and J are TRBV7-2 and TRBJ1-2; D is uncertain. CDR1 and CDR2 from the germline V gene are SGHTA and FQGNSA. V lost 5 bases, J lost 1 base, and 14 bases lay in between. There are 15 residues in the CDR3. CDR3: CASSTSLTDNYGYTF. The CDR3, as DNA: TGTGCCAGCAGCACCAGCCTAACGGATAACTATGGCTACACCTTC.